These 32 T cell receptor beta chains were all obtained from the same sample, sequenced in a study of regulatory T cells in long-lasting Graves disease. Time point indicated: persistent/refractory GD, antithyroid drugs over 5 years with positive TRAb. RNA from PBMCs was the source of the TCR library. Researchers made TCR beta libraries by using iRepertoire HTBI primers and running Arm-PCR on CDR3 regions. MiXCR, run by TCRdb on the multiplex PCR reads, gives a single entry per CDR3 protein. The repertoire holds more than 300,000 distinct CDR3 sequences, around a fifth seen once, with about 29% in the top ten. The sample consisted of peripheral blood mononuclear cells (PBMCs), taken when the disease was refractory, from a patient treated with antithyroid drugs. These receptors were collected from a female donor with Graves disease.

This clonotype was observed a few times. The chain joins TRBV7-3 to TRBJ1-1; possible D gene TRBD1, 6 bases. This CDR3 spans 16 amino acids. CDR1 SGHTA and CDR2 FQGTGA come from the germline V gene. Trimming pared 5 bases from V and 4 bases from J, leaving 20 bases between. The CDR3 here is CASSTQGGPGSTEAFF. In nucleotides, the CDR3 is TGTGCCAGCAGCACACAGGGAGGCCCAGGCTCCACTGAAGCTTTCTTT.

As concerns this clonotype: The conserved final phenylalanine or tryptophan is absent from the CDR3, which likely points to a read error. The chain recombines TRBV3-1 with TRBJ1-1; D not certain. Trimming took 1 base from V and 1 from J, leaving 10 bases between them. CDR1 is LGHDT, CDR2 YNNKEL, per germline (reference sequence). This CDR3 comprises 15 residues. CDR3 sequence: CASSQGPGENTEAFL. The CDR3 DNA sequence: TGTGCCAGCAGCCAAGGTCCAGGCGAGAACACTGAAGCTTTCCTT.

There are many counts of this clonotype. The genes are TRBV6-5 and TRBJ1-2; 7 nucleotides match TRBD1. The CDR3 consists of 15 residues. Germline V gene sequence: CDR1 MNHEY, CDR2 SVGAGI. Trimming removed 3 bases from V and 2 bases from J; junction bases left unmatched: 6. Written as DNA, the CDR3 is TGTGCCAGCAGTTATTCGGGACAGCGGAACTATGGCTACACCTTC. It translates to CASSYSGQRNYGYTF.

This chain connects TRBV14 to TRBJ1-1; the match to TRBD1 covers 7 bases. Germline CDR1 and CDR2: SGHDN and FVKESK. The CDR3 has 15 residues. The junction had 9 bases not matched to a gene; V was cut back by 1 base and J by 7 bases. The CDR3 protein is CASSQGPGGRGEAFF. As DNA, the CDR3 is TGTGCCAGCAGCCAAGGCCCAGGGGGAAGGGGTGAAGCTTTCTTT.

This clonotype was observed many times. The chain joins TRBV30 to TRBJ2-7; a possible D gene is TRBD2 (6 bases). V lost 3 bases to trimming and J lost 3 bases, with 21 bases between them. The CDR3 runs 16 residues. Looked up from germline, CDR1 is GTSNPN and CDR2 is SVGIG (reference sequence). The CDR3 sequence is CAWSFFSGGVVYEQYF. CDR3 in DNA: TGTGCCTGGAGCTTTTTTAGTGGCGGGGTAGTCTACGAGCAGTACTTC.

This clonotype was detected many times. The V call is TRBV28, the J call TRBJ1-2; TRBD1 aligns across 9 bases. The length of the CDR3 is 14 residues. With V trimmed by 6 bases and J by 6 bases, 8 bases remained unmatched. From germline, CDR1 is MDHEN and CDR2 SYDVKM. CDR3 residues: CASRVQGARHGYTF. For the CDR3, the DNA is TGTGCCAGCAGGGTACAGGGGGCGCGCCATGGCTACACCTTC.

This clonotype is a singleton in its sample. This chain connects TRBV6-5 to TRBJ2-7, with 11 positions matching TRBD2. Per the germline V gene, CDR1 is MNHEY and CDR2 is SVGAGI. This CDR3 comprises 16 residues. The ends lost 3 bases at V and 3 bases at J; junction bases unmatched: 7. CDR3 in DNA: TGTGCCAGCAGTTATACTGGACTAGCGGGTGACTACGAGCAGTACTTC. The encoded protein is CASSYTGLAGDYEQYF.

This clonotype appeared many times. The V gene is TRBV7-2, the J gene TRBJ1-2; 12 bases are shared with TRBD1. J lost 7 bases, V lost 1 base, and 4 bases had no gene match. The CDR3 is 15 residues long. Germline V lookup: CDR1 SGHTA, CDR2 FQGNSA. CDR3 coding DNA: TGTGCCAGCAGCTTAGGGGGACAGGGGGCGTTTGGCTACACCTTC. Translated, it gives CASSLGGQGAFGYTF.

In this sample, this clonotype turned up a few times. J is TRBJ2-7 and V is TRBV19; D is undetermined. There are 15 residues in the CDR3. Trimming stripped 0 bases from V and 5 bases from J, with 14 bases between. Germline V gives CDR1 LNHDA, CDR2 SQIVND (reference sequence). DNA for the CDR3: TGTGCCAGTAGTATAGAGAGAACAAGGTCCCACGAGCAGTACTTC. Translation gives CASSIERTRSHEQYF.

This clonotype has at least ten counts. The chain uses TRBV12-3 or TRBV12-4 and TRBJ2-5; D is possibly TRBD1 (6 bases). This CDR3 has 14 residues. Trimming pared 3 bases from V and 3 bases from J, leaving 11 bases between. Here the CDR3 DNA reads TGTGCCAGCAGTTTTACTGGGGGCGAAGAGACCCAGTACTTC. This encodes CASSFTGGEETQYF.

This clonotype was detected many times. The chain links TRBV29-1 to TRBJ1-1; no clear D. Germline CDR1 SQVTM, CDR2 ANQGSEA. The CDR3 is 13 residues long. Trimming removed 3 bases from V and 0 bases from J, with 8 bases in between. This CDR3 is CSVEQVLNTEAFF. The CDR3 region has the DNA TGCAGCGTTGAGCAGGTTCTGAACACTGAAGCTTTCTTT.

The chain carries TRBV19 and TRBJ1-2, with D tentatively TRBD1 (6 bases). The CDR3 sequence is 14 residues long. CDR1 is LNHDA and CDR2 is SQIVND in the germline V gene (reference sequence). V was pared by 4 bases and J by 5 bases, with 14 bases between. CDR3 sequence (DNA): TGTGCCAGTAGTAACAACCGGGGGGCGTATGGCTACACCTTC. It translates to CASSNNRGAYGYTF.

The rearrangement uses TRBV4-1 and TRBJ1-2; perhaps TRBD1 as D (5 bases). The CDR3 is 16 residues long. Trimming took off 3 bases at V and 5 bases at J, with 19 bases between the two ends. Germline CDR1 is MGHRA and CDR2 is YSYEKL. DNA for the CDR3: TGCGCCAGCAGCCAGGCCGGGGCCCAACAGGCGTATGGCTACACCTTC. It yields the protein CASSQAGAQQAYGYTF.

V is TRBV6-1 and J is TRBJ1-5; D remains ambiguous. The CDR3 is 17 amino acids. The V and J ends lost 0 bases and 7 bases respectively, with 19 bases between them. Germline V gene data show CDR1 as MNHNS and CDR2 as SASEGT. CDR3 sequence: CASSEASGRVGWQPQHF. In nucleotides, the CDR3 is TGTGCCAGCAGTGAAGCGAGCGGAAGGGTGGGTTGGCAGCCCCAGCATTTT.

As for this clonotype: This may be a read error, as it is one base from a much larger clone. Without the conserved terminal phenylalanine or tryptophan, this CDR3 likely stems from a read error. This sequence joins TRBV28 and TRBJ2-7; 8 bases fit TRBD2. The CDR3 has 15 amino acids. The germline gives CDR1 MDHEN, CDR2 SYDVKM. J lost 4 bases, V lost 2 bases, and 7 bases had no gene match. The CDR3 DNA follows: TGTGCCAGCAGTTTACCCCCTAAGCGGGAGTACGAGCAGTACTCC. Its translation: CASSLPPKREYEQYS.

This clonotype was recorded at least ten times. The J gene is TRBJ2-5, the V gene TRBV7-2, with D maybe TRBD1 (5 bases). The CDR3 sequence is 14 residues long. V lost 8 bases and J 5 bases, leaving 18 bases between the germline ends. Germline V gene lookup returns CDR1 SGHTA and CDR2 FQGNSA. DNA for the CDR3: TGTGCCAGCCAATTCTCAGGGCGGCAGGAGACCCAGTACTTC. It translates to CASQFSGRQETQYF. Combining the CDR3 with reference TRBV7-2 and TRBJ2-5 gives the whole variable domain GAGVSQSPSNKVTEKGKDVELRCDPISGHTALYWYRQSLGQGLEFLIYFQGNSAPDKSGLPSDRFSAERTGGSVSTLTIQRTQQEDSAVYLCASQFSGRQETQYFGPGTRLLVL.

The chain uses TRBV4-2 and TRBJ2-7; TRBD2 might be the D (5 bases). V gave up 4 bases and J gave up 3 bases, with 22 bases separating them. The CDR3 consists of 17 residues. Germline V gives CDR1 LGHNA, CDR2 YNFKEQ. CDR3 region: CASSPRVVRAEGYEQYF. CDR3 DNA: TGTGCCAGCAGCCCCCGGGTGGTGAGGGCCGAAGGCTACGAGCAGTACTTC.

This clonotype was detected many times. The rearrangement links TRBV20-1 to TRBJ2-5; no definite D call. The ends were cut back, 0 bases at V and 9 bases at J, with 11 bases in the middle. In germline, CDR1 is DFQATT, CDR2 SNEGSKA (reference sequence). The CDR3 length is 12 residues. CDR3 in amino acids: CSARDLRGSQYF. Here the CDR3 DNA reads TGCAGTGCTAGAGATCTCCGCGGTTCCCAGTACTTC.

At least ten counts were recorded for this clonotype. CDR3 loop: CASRVGREGHEQYF. The CDR3 DNA sequence: TGTGCCAGCAGGGTCGGGCGGGAGGGCCACGAGCAGTACTTC. The chain is built from TRBV28 and TRBJ2-7, with TRBD2 identical over 9 bases. The CDR3 has 14 residues. CDR1 MDHEN and CDR2 SYDVKM come from the germline V gene. Trimming took 6 bases from V and 5 from J; bases not matched to a gene: 8.

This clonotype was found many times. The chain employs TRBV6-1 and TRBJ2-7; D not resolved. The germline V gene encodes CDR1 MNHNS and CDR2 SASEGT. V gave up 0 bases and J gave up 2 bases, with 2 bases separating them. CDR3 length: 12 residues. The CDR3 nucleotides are TGTGCCAGCAGTGAAGCGGCCTACGAGCAGTACTTC. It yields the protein CASSEAAYEQYF.

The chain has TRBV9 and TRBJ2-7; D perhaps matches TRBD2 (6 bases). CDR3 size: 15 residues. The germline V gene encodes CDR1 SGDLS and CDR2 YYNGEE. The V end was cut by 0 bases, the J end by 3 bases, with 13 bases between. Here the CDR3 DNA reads TGTGCCAGCAGCGTAGAAGGTAGCGGAGACTACGAGCAGTACTTC. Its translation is CASSVEGSGDYEQYF. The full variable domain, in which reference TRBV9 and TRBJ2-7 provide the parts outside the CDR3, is DSGVTQTPKHLITATGQRVTLRCSPRSGDLSVYWYQQSLDQGLQFLIQYYNGEERAKGNILERFSAQQFPDLHSELNLSSLELGDSALYFCASSVEGSGDYEQYFGPGTRLTVT.

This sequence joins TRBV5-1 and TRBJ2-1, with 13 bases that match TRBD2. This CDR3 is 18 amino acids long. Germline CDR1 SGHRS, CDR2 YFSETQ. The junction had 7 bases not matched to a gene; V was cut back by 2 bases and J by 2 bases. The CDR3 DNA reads TGCGCCAGCAGCTTAGGACTAGCGGGAGCAGGAACCTACAATGAGCAGTTCTTC. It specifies CASSLGLAGAGTYNEQFF.

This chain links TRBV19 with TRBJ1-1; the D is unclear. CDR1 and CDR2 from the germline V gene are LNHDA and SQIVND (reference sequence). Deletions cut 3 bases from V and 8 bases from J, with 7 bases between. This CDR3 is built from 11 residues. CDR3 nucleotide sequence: TGTGCCAGTAGTATCCGGGGAGAAGCTTTCTTT. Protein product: CASSIRGEAFF.

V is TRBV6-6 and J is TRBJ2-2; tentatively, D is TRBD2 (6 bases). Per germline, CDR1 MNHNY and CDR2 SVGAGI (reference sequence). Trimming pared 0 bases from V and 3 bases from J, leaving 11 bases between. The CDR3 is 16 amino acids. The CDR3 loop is CASSYSRGSYTGELFF. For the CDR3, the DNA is TGTGCCAGCAGTTACTCGCGGGGAAGTTACACCGGGGAGCTGTTTTTT.

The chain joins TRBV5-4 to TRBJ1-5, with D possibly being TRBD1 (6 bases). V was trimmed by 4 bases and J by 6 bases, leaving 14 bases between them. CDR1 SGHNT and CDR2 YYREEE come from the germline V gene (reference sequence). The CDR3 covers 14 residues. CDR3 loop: CASSIQGRSQPQHF. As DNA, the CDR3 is TGTGCCAGCAGCATACAGGGTAGAAGTCAGCCCCAGCATTTT.

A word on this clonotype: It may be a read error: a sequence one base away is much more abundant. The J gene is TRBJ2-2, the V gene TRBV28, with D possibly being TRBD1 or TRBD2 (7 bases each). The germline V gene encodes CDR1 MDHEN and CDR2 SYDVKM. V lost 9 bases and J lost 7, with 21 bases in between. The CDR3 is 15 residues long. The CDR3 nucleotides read TGTGCCAGGAGCCCAGGGGGGAGGGCGATCGGGGAGCTGTTTTTT. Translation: CARSPGGRAIGELFF.

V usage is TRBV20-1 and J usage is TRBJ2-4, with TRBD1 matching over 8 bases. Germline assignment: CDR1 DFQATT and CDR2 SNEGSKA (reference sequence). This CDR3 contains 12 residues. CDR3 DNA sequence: TGCAGGGCGACCGGGACAGGAAACATTCAGTACTTC. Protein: CRATGTGNIQYF.

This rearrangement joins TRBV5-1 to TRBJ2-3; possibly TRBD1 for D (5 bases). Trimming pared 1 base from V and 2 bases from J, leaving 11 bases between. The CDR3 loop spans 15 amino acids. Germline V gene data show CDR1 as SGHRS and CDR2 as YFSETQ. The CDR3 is CASSLWQGTTDTQYF. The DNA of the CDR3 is TGCGCCAGCAGCTTGTGGCAGGGAACCACAGATACGCAGTATTTT. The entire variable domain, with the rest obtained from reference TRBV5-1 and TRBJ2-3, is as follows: KAGVTQTPRYLIKTRGQQVTLSCSPISGHRSVSWYQQTPGQGLQFLFEYFSETQRNKGNFPGRFSGRQFSNSRSEMNVSTLELGDSALYLCASSLWQGTTDTQYFGPGTRLTVL.

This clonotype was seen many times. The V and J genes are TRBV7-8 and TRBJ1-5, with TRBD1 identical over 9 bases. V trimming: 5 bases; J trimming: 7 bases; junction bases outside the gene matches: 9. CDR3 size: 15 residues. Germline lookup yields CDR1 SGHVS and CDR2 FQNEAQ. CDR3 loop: CASSGDRVLIQPQHF. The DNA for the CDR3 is TGTGCCAGCAGCGGGGACAGGGTTCTTATCCAGCCCCAGCATTTT.

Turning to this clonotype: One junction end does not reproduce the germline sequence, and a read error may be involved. CDR3 bases: TGTGCCGGCAGCTTGGAGGGGGCTGAAGCTTTCTTT. This gives the protein CAGSLEGAEAFF. J is TRBJ1-1 and V is TRBV5-8, with a tentative D call TRBD1 (6 bases). The CDR3 spans 12 residues. Germline V gives CDR1 SGHTS, CDR2 YDEGEE.

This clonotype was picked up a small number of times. The CDR3 nucleotides are TGCGCCAGCAGCTTTTCAGGGTTGGACACTGAAGCTTTCTTT. Protein: CASSFSGLDTEAFF. The rearrangement links TRBV5-1 to TRBJ1-1, with TRBD1 as a possible D gene (5 bases). The V and J ends lost 2 bases and 3 bases respectively, with 11 bases between them. The CDR3 contains 14 residues. The germline gives CDR1 SGHRS, CDR2 YFSETQ.

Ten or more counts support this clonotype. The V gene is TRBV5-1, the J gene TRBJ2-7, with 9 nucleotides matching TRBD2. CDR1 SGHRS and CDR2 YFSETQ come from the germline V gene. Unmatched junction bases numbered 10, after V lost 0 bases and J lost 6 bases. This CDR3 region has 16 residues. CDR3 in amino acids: CASSLDPSGNSFEQYF. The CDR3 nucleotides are TGCGCCAGCAGCTTGGATCCTAGCGGGAACAGCTTCGAGCAGTACTTC.